Ten or more counts support the clone carrying this T cell receptor (beta chain). The data were taken from a study of blood T cell repertoires in COVID-19. Study context: Some COVID-19 samples were acute and others convalescent; all came from the United States, Italy and Spain.

Under the authors' procedure: Quantification of nucleated cells was approximated via reference gene primer amplification. Produced via immunoSEQ multiplex PCR; TCRdb's table is partial and in-frame only. Clone size and the V and J calls come from that table; the DNA yielded D and trimming. This table holds around 250,000 clones, about 87% found once. V gave up 4 bases and J gave up 0 bases, with 7 bases separating them. Germline lookup yields CDR1 LGHNA and CDR2 YNFKEQ. This CDR3 is built from 15 residues. The chain is built from TRBV4-2 and TRBJ2-6; no firm D call. The clonotype comes from a human donor in a cohort sampled during active COVID-19. Material: peripheral blood. This chain's CDR3 is CASSPPGSGANVLTF. In DNA form, the CDR3 reads TGTGCCAGCAGCCCCCCAGGCTCTGGGGCCAACGTCCTGACTTTC.